The clone carrying this TCR beta chain occurred many times. Its antigen is not known. This record comes from a study of T cells after yellow fever vaccination. Study-wide results and caveats: Abundant clonotypes from the bulk population could have been carried over as contaminants into FACS-sorted repertoires. Most primary-vaccination clones recurred post-booster (just under 98% CD4, roughly 91% CD8).

CDR1 and CDR2 (germline): MNHEY, SVGEGT. The CDR3 is 14 amino acids. Trimming pared 6 bases from V and 7 bases from J, leaving 18 bases between. TCRdb fed the 5' RACE reads into MiXCR, producing one record per CDR3 protein. The sample includes 140,000 to 150,000 distinct CDR3 sequences, under 8% of them seen just once. The sample in question was CD4+ T cells sorted from PBMCs, obtained 10 days after the yellow fever booster vaccination. The chain joins TRBV6-2 or TRBV6-3 to TRBJ1-2, with D possibly matching TRBD1 (5 bases). This TCR was recovered from a man aged 30 to 45 who received the YFV17D yellow fever vaccine. The CDR3 loop reads CASRRDGVGSGYTF. In DNA, the CDR3 is TGTGCCAGCAGAAGGGACGGCGTGGGCAGTGGCTACACCTTC.